The clone carrying this T cell receptor (beta chain) has at least ten counts. TCRdb re-analysed the RACE reads in MiXCR, keeping a single row per CDR3 protein. The sample yields around 100,000 distinct CDR3 sequences, 10% to 12% seen once. The record originates from a study of human T cells and chemical hapten exposure. Sample time point: patch test 2, 6 weeks after DPC sensitization. As to treatment: therapeutic diphenylcyclopropenone sensitization with weekly scalp DPC. This TCR derives from a woman between 35 and 50 years old with alopecia areata. Some clones in this sample may be carry-over from other donors' samples. This specimen was whole blood, taken in connection with sensitization to the hapten diphenylcyclopropenone (DPC).

In nucleotides, the CDR3 is TGTGCCAGCAGCCAGCGGGCGGGCTTAGAGACCCAGTACTTC. Residues: CASSQRAGLETQYF. The rearrangement joins TRBV7-9 to TRBJ2-5; D may be TRBD2 (6 bases). The CDR3 covers 14 residues. Germline CDR1 SEHNR, CDR2 FQNEAQ (reference sequence). The V end was cut by 5 bases, the J end by 4 bases, with 14 bases between.